These T cell receptor beta chains were read from a single sample in a study of blood T cell repertoires in COVID-19. TCRdb's table, derived via immunoSEQ multiplex PCR, lists solely in-frame clones and lacks some. The sample includes around 340,000 clones, approximately 86% of them seen just once. Sequencing input: peripheral blood. These TCRs come from a woman in her sixties or seventies with COVID-19, enrolled during active disease. Each CDR3 is given with its conserved first and last residue. The order of the fields is CDR3 DNA, CDR3 protein, J gene, clone size, D gene, V gene. The D gene is left open where the match is weak. Some rows mark clone size as missing; the rest say once, few, many or name a class of expanded clone.

DNA: TGCAGTGCTAGTGGGGACAGGTCCTATTATAGCTACGAGCAGTACTTC
CDR3: CSASGDRSYYSYEQYF
J: TRBJ2-7
size: -
D: TRBD1
V: TRBV20-1

DNA: TGTGCCAGCAGCTTCCCTGGAGGGCGGACTGAAGCTTTCTTT
CDR3: CASSFPGGRTEAFF
J: TRBJ1-1
size: -
D: -
V: TRBV13

DNA: TGTGCCAGTGTAACTAGCGGCCAAGAGACCCAGTACTTC
CDR3: CASVTSGQETQYF
J: TRBJ2-5
size: -
D: TRBD2
V: TRBV2

DNA: TGTGCCAGCAGTTACTTAACAGGCAGACCGAACACTGAAGCTTTCTTT
CDR3: CASSYLTGRPNTEAFF
J: TRBJ1-1
size: -
D: -
V: TRBV6-2/TRBV6-3

DNA: TGTGCCAGCAGTTACGCCACAGGGGTGGAAGAGACCCAGTACTTC
CDR3: CASSYATGVEETQYF
J: TRBJ2-5
size: -
D: TRBD1
V: TRBV6-5

DNA: TGCGCCAGCAGCTTGGAAGCGGGGGGGCCGATTAGGAAGTTCTTC
CDR3: CASSLEAGGPIRKFF
J: TRBJ2-1
size: -
D: TRBD2
V: TRBV5-1

DNA: TGTGCCAGCAGCCGTACCCTGGACAGCCTCGGGGAGACCCAGTACTTC
CDR3: CASSRTLDSLGETQYF
J: TRBJ2-5
size: -
D: -
V: TRBV27

DNA: TGTGCCAGCATCCAGGGACTGATTAACACTGAAGCTTTCTTT
CDR3: CASIQGLINTEAFF
J: TRBJ1-1
size: -
D: -
V: TRBV6-5

DNA: TGTGCCAGCAGCTTGGGACTAGCTCGGACCGGGGAGCTGTTTTTT
CDR3: CASSLGLARTGELFF
J: TRBJ2-2
size: -
D: TRBD2
V: TRBV7-2

DNA: TGCGCCAGCAGCTTGGTGCCTAGCGGGGTTTACAATGAGCAGTTCTTC
CDR3: CASSLVPSGVYNEQFF
J: TRBJ2-1
size: -
D: TRBD2
V: TRBV5-1

DNA: TGTGCCATCGAAACGAGCGCGGGGCGCACAGATACGCAGTATTTT
CDR3: CAIETSAGRTDTQYF
J: TRBJ2-3
size: -
D: -
V: TRBV10-3

DNA: TGTGCCAGTAGTCGCGGAGGAGCGGGGAGCTCTGGGGCCAACGTCCTGACTTTC
CDR3: CASSRGGAGSSGANVLTF
J: TRBJ2-6
size: -
D: TRBD2
V: TRBV19

DNA: TGCGCCAGCAGATCTGCAACTAATGAAAAACTGTTTTTT
CDR3: CASRSATNEKLFF
J: TRBJ1-4
size: -
D: -
V: TRBV5-1

DNA: TGTGCCAGCAGCTTAGCCGTCGGAGCCTACGAGCAGTACTTC
CDR3: CASSLAVGAYEQYF
J: TRBJ2-7
size: once
D: -
V: TRBV7-2

DNA: TGTGCCACCAGCGGAAACGGGGTTGAGACCCAGTACTTC
CDR3: CATSGNGVETQYF
J: TRBJ2-5
size: -
D: -
V: TRBV15

DNA: TGTGCCAGCAATAGGGGGAACACTGAAGCTTTCTTT
CDR3: CASNRGNTEAFF
J: TRBJ1-1
size: -
D: -
V: TRBV12-3/TRBV12-4

DNA: TGTGCCAGCAGCGATGGACAGGGCCGGCAGATGAATGAGCAGTTCTTC
CDR3: CASSDGQGRQMNEQFF
J: TRBJ2-1
size: few
D: TRBD1
V: TRBV9

DNA: TGTGCCAGCAGGGACAGGGGTCAGCCCCAGCATTTT
CDR3: CASRDRGQPQHF
J: TRBJ1-5
size: -
D: TRBD1
V: TRBV2

DNA: TGTGCCAGCAGTCCCGGTAGCCCCACAAAAGGCTACACCTTC
CDR3: CASSPGSPTKGYTF
J: TRBJ1-2
size: -
D: -
V: TRBV6-5

DNA: TGTGCCAGCTCACTAAAACTTCCAATGAACACTGAAGCTTTCTTT
CDR3: CASSLKLPMNTEAFF
J: TRBJ1-1
size: -
D: -
V: TRBV18

DNA: TGTGCCAGCAGCCAGAGCCGGGGCAATGAGCAGTTCTTC
CDR3: CASSQSRGNEQFF
J: TRBJ2-1
size: once
D: -
V: TRBV3-1/TRBV3-2

DNA: TGTGCCAGCAGCTTGGATAGCCTTTATGGCTACACCTTC
CDR3: CASSLDSLYGYTF
J: TRBJ1-2
size: -
D: -
V: TRBV5-4

DNA: TGTGCCACCAGTGATTCGCCGGGACAAAGGACCTACGAGCAGTACTTC
CDR3: CATSDSPGQRTYEQYF
J: TRBJ2-7
size: -
D: -
V: TRBV24-1

DNA: TGTGCCAGTAGTATACCTAGGGGGGGAACAGACTTCTATGGCTACACCTTC
CDR3: CASSIPRGGTDFYGYTF
J: TRBJ1-2
size: few
D: -
V: TRBV19

DNA: TGTGCCAGCAGTCCGGGACAGGGGAGCAATCAGCCCCAGCATTTT
CDR3: CASSPGQGSNQPQHF
J: TRBJ1-5
size: -
D: TRBD1
V: TRBV11-1

DNA: TGCGCCAGCAGCCAACTTAGCGGGGGACCAGATACGCAGTATTTT
CDR3: CASSQLSGGPDTQYF
J: TRBJ2-3
size: -
D: TRBD2
V: TRBV4-1

DNA: TGTGCCAGCAGCCTTGACAGGGGGAAAGGGACCCAGCATTTT
CDR3: CASSLDRGKGTQHF
J: TRBJ1-5
size: -
D: TRBD1
V: TRBV6-5

DNA: TGTGCCAGCAGCGTCGGACAGCCTGAAGCTTTCTTT
CDR3: CASSVGQPEAFF
J: TRBJ1-1
size: -
D: -
V: TRBV2

DNA: TGTGCCAGCAGCTCCTTACTAGCGGGACCAAAAGAGACCCAGTACTTC
CDR3: CASSSLLAGPKETQYF
J: TRBJ2-5
size: -
D: TRBD2
V: TRBV5-4

DNA: TGCGCCAGCAGCTCAGTGGGGACAGGGACCTACAATGAGCAGTTCTTC
CDR3: CASSSVGTGTYNEQFF
J: TRBJ2-1
size: -
D: TRBD1
V: TRBV5-1

DNA: TGTGCCAGCAGCTTAGTGGCGGGGGCCTCCAATGAGCAGTTCTTC
CDR3: CASSLVAGASNEQFF
J: TRBJ2-1
size: -
D: -
V: TRBV7-6

DNA: TGTGCCAGCAGTCAAAGACGACAGGGCGATAATTCACCCCTCCACTTT
CDR3: CASSQRRQGDNSPLHF
J: TRBJ1-6
size: -
D: TRBD1
V: TRBV3-1/TRBV3-2

DNA: TGTGCCAGCAGTTCCGGGACTAGCGGCGGGAAGACCCAGTACTTC
CDR3: CASSSGTSGGKTQYF
J: TRBJ2-5
size: -
D: TRBD2
V: TRBV6-2/TRBV6-3